This T cell receptor (beta chain) originates from a study of blood T cells in healthy people across ages. This clonotype came up many times. Its antigen is undetermined. This CDR3 is 12 amino acids long. V lost 0 bases and J lost 8, with 8 bases in between. Germline CDR1 reads MRHNA; CDR2 reads SNTAGT. A second PCR, run for roughly 7 to 11 cycles, used a sample-barcoded 5' primer plus a J-beta primer mix. Via MiXCR, TCRdb re-called the 5' RACE reads, giving one row per CDR3 protein. The repertoire has 800,000 to 950,000 distinct CDR3 sequences, 25% to 30% of them found once; the top ten carry roughly 10%. Findings of the study overall: Naive CD4+ cells and diversity were both higher in long-lived donors than in aged donors. Estimated diversity that came from one million T cells was considered an underestimate. TCR beta diversity per million T cells fell roughly linearly with age.

The same sample was also studied in work on T cells of mothers and their children.

The specimen sequenced was blood. This sequence was found in a woman aged 40 to 50 in good health. The V call is TRBV6-4, the J call TRBJ2-7; D is ambiguous. For the CDR3, the DNA is TGTGCCAGCAGTGACTCCGTGCGCAAGCAGTACTTC. This codes for CASSDSVRKQYF.